This is a list of T cell receptor beta chains from one sample in a study of T cells in Graves' hyperthyroidism and ophthalmopathy. TCRdb itself ran the multiplex PCR reads through MiXCR, one entry per CDR3 protein. Here the sample spans about 840,000 distinct CDR3 sequences, 35% to 40% being singletons. The sample consisted of blood. The receptors shown here come from a young man with Graves' hyperthyroidism. Both conserved end residues are part of each CDR3. The D gene is left open where the match is weak. Clone size is not always given. Where it is, it says once, few, many or a class for expanded clones.

D,J,V,size,DNA,CDR3
TRBD1,TRBJ1-2,TRBV10-3,.,TGTGCCATCAGTGAGCCCCCGACAGGGCTCTATGGCTACACCTTC,CAISEPPTGLYGYTF
.,TRBJ1-1,TRBV15,many,TGTGCCACGAGCAGACAGCTCGGCACTGAAGCTTTCTTT,CATSRQLGTEAFF
TRBD1,TRBJ2-2,TRBV7-9,many,TGTGCCAGCAGCCCCAGGACAGGAACCGGGGAGCTGTTTTTT,CASSPRTGTGELFF
TRBD1,TRBJ2-7,TRBV29-1,once,TGCAGCGTAGCTCCGGGACAGGGACCCTACGAGCAGTACTTC,CSVAPGQGPYEQYF
.,TRBJ2-2,TRBV19,.,TGTGCCAGTATCCCGGGACAAAACACCGGGGAGCTGTTTTTT,CASIPGQNTGELFF
.,TRBJ2-5,TRBV12-3/TRBV12-4,.,TGTGCCAGCAGTCCCTTAGTACTTCAAGGGACCCAGTACTTC,CASSPLVLQGTQYF
.,TRBJ1-3,TRBV7-2,many,TGTGCCAGCAGGGGAGACGGAAACACCATATATTTT,CASRGDGNTIYF
TRBD1,TRBJ1-2,TRBV2,few,TGTGCCAGCAGTGCCCCGGGACAGGGAAGCGGCTATGGCTACACCTTC,CASSAPGQGSGYGYTF
.,TRBJ2-2,TRBV7-3,.,TGTGCCAGCAGCTTCACAGGTGCCACCGGGGAGCTGTTTTTT,CASSFTGATGELFF
.,TRBJ1-4,TRBV25-1,many,TGTGCCAGCAGTGAACCGCGACGGCACAATGAAAAACTGTTTTTT,CASSEPRRHNEKLFF
.,TRBJ2-7,TRBV29-1,.,TGCAGCGTTGACAGTCAGAACACCGAGCAGTACTTC,CSVDSQNTEQYF
.,TRBJ1-2,TRBV29-1,.,TGCAGCGTTGAAGGGGGAGGGCTAGGCTACACCTTC,CSVEGGGLGYTF
.,TRBJ2-7,TRBV29-1,.,TGCAGCTTGGCAGGGACCTCCTCCTACGAGCAGTACTTC,CSLAGTSSYEQYF
TRBD1,TRBJ2-7,TRBV7-3,.,TGTGCCAGCAGACCCCTTGGGACAGCCGGGCCTTACGAGCAGTACTTC,CASRPLGTAGPYEQYF
.,TRBJ2-2,TRBV11-2,few,TGTGCCAGCAGGTCGTTGGGGAACACCGGGGAGCTGTTTTTT,CASRSLGNTGELFF
.,TRBJ2-7,TRBV14,few,TGTGCCAGCAGCCAAGATTTGGGCCTCCTTACGGGCTACGAGCAGTACTTC,CASSQDLGLLTGYEQYF
.,TRBJ2-7,TRBV2,many,TGTGCCAGCACTCGGAACAGGCAGTACTACGAGCAGTACTTC,CASTRNRQYYEQYF
TRBD1,TRBJ2-7,TRBV29-1,many,TGCAGCGTTGAAGAAGGACAGGTCCACGAGCAGTACTTC,CSVEEGQVHEQYF
.,TRBJ2-7,TRBV12-3/TRBV12-4,.,TGTGCCAGCAGTTTGAGCAGTCCGGGGGAGCAGTACTTC,CASSLSSPGEQYF
.,TRBJ1-2,TRBV7-8,many,TGTGCCAGCAGCTCCTCCACGGAGAATGGCTACACCTTC,CASSSSTENGYTF
.,TRBJ2-2,TRBV5-1,.,TGCGCCAGCAGCAGAGGAAGCCTAGTGGGCACCGGGGAGCTGTTTTTT,CASSRGSLVGTGELFF
.,TRBJ2-2,TRBV2,.,TGTGCCAGTCTTCACGGGGCAGATAACACCGGGGAGCTGTTTTTT,CASLHGADNTGELFF
.,TRBJ2-5,TRBV20-1,.,TGCAGCCTTTCTTGGGCCAGCCAAGAGACCCAGTACTTC,CSLSWASQETQYF
.,TRBJ2-7,TRBV29-1,.,TGCAGCGTTGAGGCAGGGGAGACCTACGAGCAGTGCTTC,CSVEAGETYEQCF
.,TRBJ2-7,TRBV12-3/TRBV12-4,.,TGTGCCAGCAGTTTAGTAGCGAAGGGCTACGAGCAGTACTTC,CASSLVAKGYEQYF
TRBD1,TRBJ1-5,TRBV29-1,.,TGCAGCGTTGCACAGGGGAGGCATCAGCCCCAGCATTTT,CSVAQGRHQPQHF
.,TRBJ2-2,TRBV25-1,.,TGTGCCAGCAGCCTGGGGACTTATCCGAACACCGGGGAGCTGTTTTTT,CASSLGTYPNTGELFF
TRBD2,TRBJ2-7,TRBV9,.,TGTGCCAGCACCCCGGGAGGGTTGGGGGAGACAACTACTAGCGCCCACGAGCAGTACTTC,CASTPGGLGETTTSAHEQYF
TRBD1,TRBJ1-4,TRBV14,.,TGTGCCAGCAGCCAAGATGATCTCAGGGGGCAATCTAATGAAAAACTGTTTTTT,CASSQDDLRGQSNEKLFF
.,TRBJ1-1,TRBV20-1,few,TGCAGTGTGCTAAGGGGCCCTGAAGCTTTCTTT,CSVLRGPEAFF
.,TRBJ2-7,TRBV4-1,.,TGCGCCAGCAGCCATGCACCTCCGGGAGATACATACGAGCAGTACTTC,CASSHAPPGDTYEQYF
.,TRBJ2-5,TRBV20-1,few,TGCAGTGCTGGGGCAGGGGGGGATCTGAGGACCCAGTACTTC,CSAGAGGDLRTQYF
.,TRBJ2-7,TRBV19,.,TGTGCCAGTAGTACCCGGGGCAGGGTCCACGAGCAGTACTTC,CASSTRGRVHEQYF
TRBD1,TRBJ1-1,TRBV25-1,.,TGTGCCAGCAGTAGACAGGGGATATCTGAAGCTTTCTTT,CASSRQGISEAFF
TRBD1,TRBJ2-7,TRBV7-8,many,TGTGCCAGCAGCCCCCTTTTCGGGACAGGGCGTCACGAGCAGTACTTC,CASSPLFGTGRHEQYF
TRBD1,TRBJ2-7,TRBV20-1,.,TGCAGTGCTAGAGATCCGGATAGGGGGCTCGACGAGCAGTACTTC,CSARDPDRGLDEQYF
.,TRBJ1-5,TRBV12-3/TRBV12-4,.,TGTGCCAGCAGTTTATTAGGGGCTCAGCCCCAGCATTTT,CASSLLGAQPQHF
.,TRBJ2-6,TRBV10-3,many,TGTGCCATCAGTGAGGGAGAGGGGGGGGCTGGGGCCAACGTCCTGACTTTC,CAISEGEGGAGANVLTF
.,TRBJ1-1,TRBV9,.,TGTGCCAGCAGCGTTGGGGGGAAGGAGGCTGAAGCTTTCTTT,CASSVGGKEAEAFF
TRBD2,TRBJ2-7,TRBV11-1,once,TGTGCCAGCAGTGCTTACGCCGGGACTAGCAGATACGAGCAGTACTTC,CASSAYAGTSRYEQYF
.,TRBJ2-7,TRBV7-9,many,TGTGCCAGCAGCCCGGACACCGTGGAGCAGTACTTC,CASSPDTVEQYF
.,TRBJ1-1,TRBV7-2,many,TGTGCCAGCAGCTTAGCAGAGAACACTGAAGCTTTCTTT,CASSLAENTEAFF
TRBD2,TRBJ2-2,TRBV10-2,.,TGCGCCAGCAGTGAAAGGGCGGGGGGCAGGGAGCTGTTTTTT,CASSERAGGRELFF
.,TRBJ2-3,TRBV20-1,.,TGCAGGGATGGCACAGATACGCAGTATTTT,CRDGTDTQYF
.,TRBJ1-2,TRBV25-1,.,TGTGCCAGCAGTCCCCCAGGACTAAACTATGGCTACACCTTC,CASSPPGLNYGYTF
TRBD1,TRBJ1-1,TRBV2,.,TGTGCCAGCAGCCGCATGACAGGGGGCCGGACTGAAGCTTTCTTT,CASSRMTGGRTEAFF
.,TRBJ1-2,TRBV6-4,few,TGTGCCAGCAGTGAGACTGAGACTGGGAACTATGGCTACACCTTC,CASSETETGNYGYTF
.,TRBJ1-5,TRBV4-1,.,TGCGCCAGCAGCCAAATGGGGAGTAGCAATCAGCCCCAGCATTTT,CASSQMGSSNQPQHF
.,TRBJ2-7,TRBV7-9,few,TGTGCCAGCACCCCACCCGGGGAGCCCTACGAGCAGTACTTC,CASTPPGEPYEQYF
TRBD1,TRBJ2-5,TRBV19,.,TGTGCCAGTAGTATAAGGACAGGGGGCCGAGAGACCCAGTACTTC,CASSIRTGGRETQYF
.,TRBJ1-6,TRBV5-6,few,TGTGCCAGCAGCTTCGACAGTTATAATTCACCCCTCCACTTT,CASSFDSYNSPLHF
.,TRBJ1-1,TRBV29-1,many,TGCAGCGTTTTAGGAGTCGGCGAAGCTTTCTTT,CSVLGVGEAFF